Following are 23 T cell receptor beta chains from one sample sequenced in a study of T cell responses to AZD1222 COVID-19 vaccine. Clones were sequenced by immunoSEQ multiplex PCR, and TCRdb holds only the in-frame ones, with some missing. This table holds over 150,000 clones, 90% to 95% found once. Sequencing used peripheral blood, obtained on day 0 of MenACWY control vaccination. The receptors stem from an adult in good health.

This clone showed up just once. This chain connects TRBV11-2 to TRBJ1-4; D might be TRBD1 (5 bases). The CDR3 length is 15 residues. V was clipped by 4 bases and J by 7 bases, with 16 bases between them. Germline V CDR1 and CDR2: SGHAT, FQNNGV. Here the CDR3 DNA reads TGTGCCAGCAGCTCCGGTGGGGGGTTTGGTGAAAAACTGTTTTTT. It yields the protein CASSSGGGFGEKLFF.

The rearrangement uses TRBV10-2 and TRBJ2-2; tentatively, D is TRBD1 (5 bases). The V gene's germline CDR1 is WSHSY and CDR2 SAAADI. This CDR3 has 17 residues. The V end lost 4 bases, the J end lost 7 bases, and 22 bases lay between the germline ends. The CDR3 DNA is TGCGCCAGCAGTGCAGGGCGGCAGATCGGTTTTGGCGGGGAGCTGTTTTTT. Protein sequence: CASSAGRQIGFGGELFF.

V usage is TRBV27 and J usage is TRBJ1-6; no reliable D call. V lost 6 bases, J lost 3 bases, and 15 bases lay in between. CDR1 and CDR2 from the germline V gene are MNHEY and SMNVEV (reference sequence). CDR3 size: 16 residues. The CDR3 sequence is CASRTDGLIYNSPLHF. CDR3 nucleotide sequence: TGTGCCAGCAGGACGGACGGTCTGATCTATAATTCACCCCTCCACTTT.

V is TRBV6-5 and J is TRBJ1-1; D call uncertain. This CDR3 is built from 11 residues. The V end was cut by 7 bases, the J end by 6 bases, with 9 bases between. Looked up from germline, CDR1 is MNHEY and CDR2 is SVGAGI. CDR3 DNA: TGTGCCAGCAAGGGAAGAGCTGAAGCTTTCTTT. Translating it yields CASKGRAEAFF.

V usage is TRBV10-2 and J usage is TRBJ2-7, with 7 nucleotides matching TRBD2. Trimming cost V 4 bases and J 6 bases; bases outside gene matches: 3. The CDR3 is 12 residues long. Germline CDR1 and CDR2: WSHSY and SAAADI. This CDR3 reads CASSAGTIEQYF. The CDR3 DNA reads TGCGCCAGCAGTGCCGGGACTATCGAGCAGTACTTC.

The chain has TRBV19 and TRBJ1-5; 8 nucleotides line up with TRBD1. V lost 4 bases to trimming and J lost 6 bases; unmatched junction nucleotides: 5. Germline V gene data show CDR1 as LNHDA and CDR2 as SQIVND (reference sequence). There are 14 residues in the CDR3. CDR3 protein: CASSTTGGSQPQHF. The DNA of the CDR3 is TGTGCCAGTAGTACCACAGGGGGTAGTCAGCCCCAGCATTTT. Full variable domain (rest looked up from reference TRBV19 and TRBJ1-5): DGGITQSPKYLFRKEGQNVTLSCEQNLNHDAMYWYRQDPGQGLRLIYYSQIVNDFQKGDIAEGYSVSREKKESFPLTVTSAQKNPTAFYLCASSTTGGSQPQHFGDGTRLSIL.

The CDR3 loop reads CASSERSDYYNEQFF. The CDR3 DNA sequence: TGCGCCAGCAGTGAGAGGTCAGACTATTACAATGAGCAGTTCTTC. V is TRBV10-1 and J is TRBJ2-1; TRBD2 is a possible D gene (5 bases). CDR1 and CDR2 (germline): WNHNN, SYGVQD (reference sequence). The CDR3 is made up of 15 amino acids. V was clipped by 2 bases and J by 4 bases, with 12 bases between them.

The CDR3 region is CASSLVQGLDTQYF. The CDR3 DNA reads TGTGCCAGCAGCTTAGTACAGGGCCTGGATACGCAGTATTTT. This chain joins TRBV7-2 and TRBJ2-3; the D gene is possibly TRBD1 (6 bases). The CDR3 sequence is 14 residues long. Germline V lookup: CDR1 SGHTA, CDR2 FQGNSA. The V and J ends lost 1 base and 6 bases respectively, with 11 bases between them.

The CDR3 loop reads CAWIGTVSYEQYF. Written as DNA, the CDR3 is TGTGCCTGGATCGGGACAGTCTCCTACGAGCAGTACTTC. The rearrangement joins TRBV30 to TRBJ2-7, with TRBD1 identical over 7 bases. The CDR3 covers 13 residues. In germline, CDR1 is GTSNPN, CDR2 SVGIG (reference sequence). V lost 4 bases to trimming and J lost 0 bases; unmatched junction nucleotides: 3.

This chain links TRBV27 with TRBJ2-2; TRBD2 aligns across 12 bases. Trimming took 3 bases from V and 6 from J; bases not matched to a gene: 5. The V gene's germline CDR1 is MNHEY and CDR2 SMNVEV (reference sequence). The CDR3 length is 16 residues. CDR3 region: CASSFLAGGEAGELFF. CDR3 sequence (DNA): TGTGCCAGCAGTTTTCTAGCGGGAGGGGAGGCCGGGGAGCTGTTTTTT.

This chain connects TRBV3-1 (or the pseudogene TRBV3-2) to TRBJ2-3; 8 nucleotides match TRBD2. The length of the CDR3 is 17 residues. Looked up from germline, CDR1 is LGHDT and CDR2 is YNNKEL (reference sequence). With V trimmed by 1 base and J by 3 bases, 9 bases remained unmatched. The CDR3 DNA reads as TGTGCCAGCAGCCAAGTCTACACCGGGAGGGGGACAGATACGCAGTATTTT. Its translation: CASSQVYTGRGTDTQYF.

The V and J genes are TRBV2 and TRBJ2-7, with D tentatively TRBD1 or TRBD2 (6 bases each). The DNA matches TRBJ2-5 better at its end, which makes the J call doubtful. This CDR3 has 13 residues. Germline loops: CDR1 SNHLY, CDR2 FYNNEI. CDR3 bases: TGTGCCAGCAGTGGAGGAGGGGGGGAGACCCAGTACTTC. It encodes CASSGGGGETQYF.

V usage is TRBV6-5 and J usage is TRBJ1-2, with a tentative D call TRBD1 (6 bases). V was shortened by 4 bases and J by 8 bases, with 20 bases between the two germline ends. CDR1 MNHEY and CDR2 SVGAGI come from the germline V gene. The CDR3 totals 15 residues. The CDR3 sequence: CASSSQGKSLHGYTF. CDR3 coding DNA: TGTGCCAGCAGTTCACAGGGAAAGTCCTTACACGGCTACACCTTC.

The chain is built from TRBV5-1 and TRBJ1-3, with 9 bases that match TRBD1. The germline V gene has CDR1 SGHRS and CDR2 YFSETQ. CDR3 length equals 15 residues. Trimming cost V 4 bases and J 1 base; bases outside gene matches: 3. The DNA for the CDR3 is TGCGCCAGCAGCCTACAGGGGGCGTCTGGAAACACCATATATTTT. Translating gives CASSLQGASGNTIYF.

This clone was detected only once. The V gene is TRBV7-2, the J gene TRBJ2-5, with a tentative D call TRBD1 (5 bases). Trimming took 5 bases from V and 5 from J, leaving 9 bases between them. The CDR3 consists of 12 residues. Germline V gives CDR1 SGHTA, CDR2 FQGNSA. The CDR3 nucleotides read TGTGCCAGCAGCCCAGGGTGGGAGACCCAGTACTTC. Amino acid sequence: CASSPGWETQYF.

V gene TRBV9 combines with J gene TRBJ1-2, with a tentative D call TRBD1 (6 bases). Germline V lookup: CDR1 SGDLS, CDR2 YYNGEE. Deletions cut 3 bases from V and 4 bases from J, with 19 bases between. CDR3 length: 16 amino acids. The CDR3 coding sequence is TGTGCCAGCAGCGGGCGGAAGGACAGATCCGCCTATGGCTACACCTTC. Its protein product is CASSGRKDRSAYGYTF.

There are a few counts of this clone. The rearrangement joins TRBV7-9 to TRBJ1-5; TRBD1 matches at 7 bases. This CDR3 comprises 15 residues. Per the germline V gene, CDR1 is SEHNR and CDR2 is FQNEAQ (reference sequence). After removal of 5 bases from V and 3 bases from J, the junction contained 7 bases not matched to a gene. The CDR3 DNA reads TGTGCCAGCAGCAGATGGGACAGACCCAATCAGCCCCAGCATTTT. Translating gives CASSRWDRPNQPQHF.

The gene calls are TRBV29-1 and TRBJ2-1, with TRBD1 matching 8 bases. This CDR3 has 13 residues. Germline assignment: CDR1 SQVTM and CDR2 ANQGSEA. Trimming at V came to 5 bases and at J to 1 base, leaving 1 base not matched to a gene. The DNA for the CDR3 is TGCAGCGTTAGGGACAGGTCCTACAATGAGCAGTTCTTC. Residues: CSVRDRSYNEQFF.

In this sample, this clone turned up once. The identical CDR3 is also encoded by other nucleotide sequences in the sample. The chain carries TRBV6-5 and TRBJ1-2, with D perhaps TRBD1 (6 bases). The CDR3 spans 14 residues. The germline V gene encodes CDR1 MNHEY and CDR2 SVGAGI. V shed 0 bases and J shed 4 bases, with 9 bases lying between them. The CDR3 DNA reads as TGTGCCAGCAGTTACTCGGGAGGGGGCTATGGCTACACCTTC. Amino acid sequence: CASSYSGGGYGYTF.

The rearrangement uses TRBV18 and TRBJ2-7; 9 nucleotides match TRBD1. CDR3 length: 13 residues. Germline trimming cut 6 bases from V and 6 bases from J; bases unmatched to any gene: 6. Germline values: CDR1 KGHSH, CDR2 LQKENI. CDR3 in amino acids: CASSPGQGAEQYF. In DNA form, the CDR3 reads TGTGCCAGCTCTCCGGGACAGGGAGCCGAGCAGTACTTC.

The genes are TRBV10-2 and TRBJ2-3; a weak D match, TRBD2 (5 bases). Per germline, CDR1 WSHSY and CDR2 SAAADI. The CDR3 spans 15 residues. Trimming cost V 3 bases and J 3 bases, with 13 bases left between them. The CDR3 nucleotides read TGCGCCAGCAGTGACTTAGCGAGATTTACAGATACGCAGTATTTT. Amino acid sequence: CASSDLARFTDTQYF.

V and J are TRBV7-8 and TRBJ2-5; D unclear. Trimming removed 4 bases from V and 0 bases from J, with 9 bases in between. Germline-derived CDR1 and CDR2 are SGHVS and FQNEAQ. The CDR3 totals 14 residues. This CDR3 is CASSSFTYQETQYF. CDR3 in DNA: TGTGCCAGCAGCTCTTTCACATACCAAGAGACCCAGTACTTC.

This chain joins TRBV5-6 and TRBJ1-6; the D is unclear. CDR1 is SGHDT and CDR2 is YYEEEE in the germline V gene. CDR3 length equals 15 residues. V lost 0 bases, J lost 3 bases, and 7 bases lay in between. The CDR3 here is CASSLGQIYNSPLHF. The CDR3 DNA is TGTGCCAGCAGCTTGGGTCAGATCTATAATTCACCCCTCCACTTT.